Listed below are T cell receptor beta chains from one sample, sequenced in a study of T cell changes during pregnancy in multiple sclerosis. Produced via immunoSEQ multiplex PCR; TCRdb's table is partial and in-frame only. This table has tens of thousands of clones, 75% to 95% appearing once. The sequences come from peripheral blood, collected in the first trimester of pregnancy. These receptors were collected from a female donor in good health, enrolled as a control in a pregnancy study. Each CDR3 is given with its conserved first and last residue. Fields, in order: CDR3 protein, CDR3 DNA, V gene, clone size, J gene, D gene. D genes are given only for firm matches. Clone size is stated in some rows and not others, as once, few, many or a class when expanded.

CDR3: CAWSSGVAMNTEAFF; DNA: TGTGCCTGGTCGAGCGGGGTGGCGATGAACACTGAAGCTTTCTTT; V: TRBV30; size: NA; J: TRBJ1-1; D: NA
CDR3: CASGDYYEQYF; DNA: TGTGCCAGTGGGGACTACTACGAGCAGTACTTC; V: TRBV19; size: once; J: TRBJ2-7; D: TRBD2
CDR3: CASSLRSGGIIETQYF; DNA: TGCGCCAGCAGCTTGAGAAGCGGGGGGATAATAGAGACCCAGTACTTC; V: TRBV5-1; size: NA; J: TRBJ2-5; D: TRBD2
CDR3: CASSQIPGTGEAFF; DNA: TGCGCCAGCAGCCAGATCCCCGGGACAGGAGAAGCTTTCTTT; V: TRBV4-1; size: NA; J: TRBJ1-1; D: TRBD1
CDR3: CASSLVEEEGYTF; DNA: TGTGCCAGCAGCTTAGTCGAGGAGGAGGGCTACACCTTC; V: TRBV7-9; size: NA; J: TRBJ1-2; D: NA
CDR3: CASSLFQQPPYEQYF; DNA: TGTGCCAGCAGCTTGTTTCAACAGCCGCCGTACGAGCAGTACTTC; V: TRBV5-8; size: NA; J: TRBJ2-7; D: NA
CDR3: CASSPGQAKVNTEAFF; DNA: TGTGCCAGCTCACCCGGACAGGCTAAGGTGAACACTGAAGCTTTCTTT; V: TRBV18; size: NA; J: TRBJ1-1; D: TRBD1
CDR3: CASSPGTGRSLVYGYTF; DNA: TGTGCCAGCAGCCCCGGGACAGGGAGGTCCCTTGTCTATGGCTACACCTTC; V: TRBV5-8; size: once; J: TRBJ1-2; D: TRBD1
CDR3: CASSPTDYNEQFF; DNA: TGTGCCAGCAGCCCGACAGACTACAATGAGCAGTTCTTC; V: TRBV5-6; size: NA; J: TRBJ2-1; D: NA
CDR3: CASSPPRGAYNEQFF; DNA: TGTGCCAGCAGTCCCCCGCGGGGGGCCTACAATGAGCAGTTCTTC; V: TRBV27; size: NA; J: TRBJ2-1; D: TRBD2
CDR3: CASSFGGNQAYEQYF; DNA: TGTGCCAGCAGTTTTGGGGGGAATCAGGCCTACGAGCAGTACTTC; V: TRBV28; size: NA; J: TRBJ2-7; D: NA
CDR3: CASSVRTGGNYEQYF; DNA: TGTGCCAGCAGCGTAAGGACCGGGGGGAACTACGAGCAGTACTTC; V: TRBV7-9; size: NA; J: TRBJ2-7; D: TRBD2
CDR3: CASSVGTGPSYGYTF; DNA: TGTGCCAGCAGCGTCGGGACAGGGCCCAGCTATGGCTACACCTTC; V: TRBV9; size: once; J: TRBJ1-2; D: TRBD1
CDR3: CASSTLSGGRGYTF; DNA: TGTGCCAGCAGTACACTCTCAGGGGGACGGGGCTACACCTTC; V: TRBV28; size: NA; J: TRBJ1-2; D: TRBD1
CDR3: CASSLWQNTEAFF; DNA: TGTGCCAGCAGCTTATGGCAGAACACTGAAGCTTTCTTT; V: TRBV5-4; size: few; J: TRBJ1-1; D: NA
CDR3: CASSVGGDRGKFSGANVLTF; DNA: TGTGCCAGCAGCGTAGGCGGAGACAGGGGCAAATTCTCTGGGGCCAACGTCCTGACTTTC; V: TRBV9; size: NA; J: TRBJ2-6; D: TRBD1
CDR3: CASENRGEQYF; DNA: TGTGCCAGCGAAAACAGGGGCGAGCAGTACTTC; V: TRBV7-9; size: NA; J: TRBJ2-7; D: TRBD1
CDR3: CASSGAGTRSNEQFF; DNA: TGTGCCAGCAGTGGAGCCGGGACTAGATCCAATGAGCAGTTCTTC; V: TRBV25-1; size: NA; J: TRBJ2-1; D: TRBD2
CDR3: CASSVGQGATDTQYF; DNA: TGTGCCAGCAGCGTAGGACAGGGTGCCACAGATACGCAGTATTTT; V: TRBV9; size: NA; J: TRBJ2-3; D: TRBD1
CDR3: CASSLGGRTSGGANIQYF; DNA: TGTGCCAGCAGCTTAGGTGGTCGCACTAGCGGGGGCGCAAACATTCAGTACTTC; V: TRBV7-8; size: NA; J: TRBJ2-4; D: TRBD2
CDR3: CASSLNNNQPQHF; DNA: TGTGCCAGCAGCTTGAACAACAATCAGCCCCAGCATTTT; V: TRBV5-4; size: NA; J: TRBJ1-5; D: NA
CDR3: CASSSSRAGSEKLFF; DNA: TGTGCCAGCAGCTCTTCCCGGGCAGGGTCTGAAAAACTGTTTTTT; V: TRBV7-2; size: NA; J: TRBJ1-4; D: NA
CDR3: CASSSGGNQPQHF; DNA: TGTGCCAGCAGCAGCGGGGGGAATCAGCCCCAGCATTTT; V: TRBV6-5; size: NA; J: TRBJ1-5; D: NA
CDR3: CASSPPGRGSYNSPLHF; DNA: TGTGCCAGCAGCCCCCCTGGCAGGGGCTCCTATAATTCACCCCTCCACTTT; V: TRBV7-2; size: NA; J: TRBJ1-6; D: NA
CDR3: CASSADRGNEQFF; DNA: TGTGCCAGCAGCGCCGACAGGGGGAATGAGCAGTTCTTC; V: TRBV7-3; size: NA; J: TRBJ2-1; D: TRBD1
CDR3: CASRGGRRQETQYF; DNA: TGTGCCAGCCGCGGGGGACGCCGGCAAGAGACCCAGTACTTC; V: TRBV27; size: NA; J: TRBJ2-5; D: TRBD2
CDR3: CASSQDKRSGATNYGYTF; DNA: TGCGCCAGCAGCCAAGATAAAAGGTCTGGGGCTACTAACTATGGCTACACCTTC; V: TRBV4-1; size: NA; J: TRBJ1-2; D: NA
CDR3: CAWSRRQGLVEKLFF; DNA: TGTGCCTGGAGCCGACGACAGGGTCTGGTTGAAAAACTGTTTTTT; V: TRBV30; size: NA; J: TRBJ1-4; D: TRBD1
CDR3: CASSSTGWGEKLFF; DNA: TGTGCCAGCAGCTCGACAGGGTGGGGGGAAAAACTGTTTTTT; V: TRBV7-2; size: NA; J: TRBJ1-4; D: TRBD1
CDR3: CAISSQESNQPQHF; DNA: TGTGCCATCAGTTCACAGGAGAGCAATCAGCCCCAGCATTTT; V: TRBV10-3; size: NA; J: TRBJ1-5; D: NA
CDR3: CSAHRGETQYF; DNA: TGCAGTGCTCACAGGGGAGAGACCCAGTACTTC; V: TRBV20-1; size: NA; J: TRBJ2-5; D: TRBD1
CDR3: CASSGTEGWSGANVLTF; DNA: TGCGCCAGCAGCGGGACAGAGGGATGGTCTGGGGCCAACGTCCTGACTTTC; V: TRBV5-1; size: NA; J: TRBJ2-6; D: TRBD1
CDR3: CASLGNIRVTEAFF; DNA: TGTGCCAGCTTAGGAAACATACGGGTCACTGAAGCTTTCTTT; V: TRBV18; size: NA; J: TRBJ1-1; D: NA
CDR3: CASSFSSPVDSIQDPLHF; DNA: TGTGCCAGCAGTTTTTCGTCCCCCGTAGACAGTATTCAGGACCCACTCCACTTT; V: TRBV28; size: NA; J: TRBJ1-6; D: NA
CDR3: CALKGPTVGYTF; DNA: TGTGCCCTTAAGGGGCCTACGGTTGGCTACACCTTC; V: TRBV28; size: NA; J: TRBJ1-2; D: NA
CDR3: CASSLGPGLSPQHF; DNA: TGTGCCAGCAGCTTAGGCCCGGGACTCTCACCCCAGCATTTT; V: TRBV7-9; size: NA; J: TRBJ1-5; D: NA
CDR3: CASSITGWSYGYTF; DNA: TGTGCCAGTAGTATTACGGGTTGGAGTTATGGCTACACCTTC; V: TRBV19; size: NA; J: TRBJ1-2; D: NA
CDR3: CASSSRQGAYEQYF; DNA: TGCGCCAGCAGCTCCCGACAGGGGGCATACGAGCAGTACTTC; V: TRBV5-1; size: NA; J: TRBJ2-7; D: TRBD1
CDR3: CATLAGLQETQYF; DNA: TGTGCCACGTTAGCGGGGCTACAAGAGACCCAGTACTTC; V: TRBV10-3; size: once; J: TRBJ2-5; D: TRBD2
CDR3: CASSDDRGSSYEQYF; DNA: TGTGCCAGCAGTGACGACAGGGGTAGCTCCTACGAGCAGTACTTC; V: TRBV2; size: NA; J: TRBJ2-7; D: TRBD1
CDR3: CASAPQGNTEAFF; DNA: TGTGCCAGCGCCCCACAGGGCAACACTGAAGCTTTCTTT; V: TRBV7-3; size: NA; J: TRBJ1-1; D: NA
CDR3: CASSLGGTGGGNTIYF; DNA: TGTGCCAGCAGCTTAGGAGGGACAGGAGGGGGAAACACCATATATTTT; V: TRBV7-2; size: NA; J: TRBJ1-3; D: TRBD1
CDR3: CASSAGQAYGYTF; DNA: TGTGCCAGCAGTGCCGGACAGGCTTATGGCTACACCTTC; V: TRBV6-5; size: NA; J: TRBJ1-2; D: TRBD1
CDR3: CASTRTGDTGELFF; DNA: TGTGCCAGCACCCGAACAGGGGACACCGGGGAGCTGTTTTTT; V: TRBV7-3; size: once; J: TRBJ2-2; D: TRBD1
CDR3: CASQSQGTGELFF; DNA: TGTGCCAGTCAATCCCAGGGTACCGGGGAGCTGTTTTTT; V: TRBV5-6; size: once; J: TRBJ2-2; D: NA
CDR3: CATSRGGGVQETQYF; DNA: TGTGCCACCAGCAGGGGGGGAGGGGTCCAAGAGACCCAGTACTTC; V: TRBV15; size: NA; J: TRBJ2-5; D: TRBD2
CDR3: CASSLAGYNSPLHF; DNA: TGTGCCAGCAGCTTGGCGGGGTATAATTCACCCCTCCACTTT; V: TRBV5-6; size: NA; J: TRBJ1-6; D: NA
CDR3: CASSPTPLAGVENTGELFF; DNA: TGTGCCAGTAGCCCCACCCCACTAGCGGGGGTAGAGAACACCGGGGAGCTGTTTTTT; V: TRBV19; size: NA; J: TRBJ2-2; D: TRBD2
CDR3: CASSSQPDSPGELFF; DNA: TGTGCCAGCAGCTCCCAACCGGACTCTCCCGGGGAGCTGTTTTTT; V: TRBV7-2; size: NA; J: TRBJ2-2; D: NA
CDR3: CASSLIQGAKDYNSPLHF; DNA: TGTGCCAGCAGCTTAATCCAGGGGGCAAAGGACTATAATTCACCCCTCCACTTT; V: TRBV7-9; size: NA; J: TRBJ1-6; D: TRBD1
CDR3: CASSLSGAGANVLTF; DNA: TGTGCCAGCAGCCTTAGCGGAGCTGGGGCCAACGTCCTGACTTTC; V: TRBV7-3; size: NA; J: TRBJ2-6; D: NA
CDR3: CASSQGAASSPYEQYF; DNA: TGTGCCAGCAGCCAGGGGGCAGCAAGTTCTCCCTACGAGCAGTACTTC; V: TRBV6-6; size: NA; J: TRBJ2-7; D: TRBD1
CDR3: CASSPPPGKNIQYF; DNA: TGTGCCAGCAGCCCCCCCCCAGGGAAAAACATTCAGTACTTC; V: TRBV7-2; size: NA; J: TRBJ2-4; D: NA
CDR3: CASRNRHYGYTF; DNA: TGTGCCAGCAGAAACAGACACTATGGCTACACCTTC; V: TRBV5-6; size: NA; J: TRBJ1-2; D: NA